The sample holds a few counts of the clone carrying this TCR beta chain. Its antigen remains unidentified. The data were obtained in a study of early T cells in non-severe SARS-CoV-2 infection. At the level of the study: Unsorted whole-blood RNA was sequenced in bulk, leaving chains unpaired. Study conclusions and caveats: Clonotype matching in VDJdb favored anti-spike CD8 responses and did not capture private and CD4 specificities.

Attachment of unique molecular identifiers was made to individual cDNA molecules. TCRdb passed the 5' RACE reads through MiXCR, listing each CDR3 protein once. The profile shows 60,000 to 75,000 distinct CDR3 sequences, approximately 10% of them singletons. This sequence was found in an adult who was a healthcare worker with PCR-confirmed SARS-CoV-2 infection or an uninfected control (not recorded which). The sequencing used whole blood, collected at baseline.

The CDR3 reads CASSQGGTGGYTF. The CDR3 DNA reads TGTGCCAGCAGCCAAGGAGGGACGGGCGGCTACACCTTC. This rearrangement joins TRBV3-1 to TRBJ1-2; a weak D match, TRBD1 (5 bases). Germline V gives CDR1 LGHDT, CDR2 YNNKEL (reference sequence). The CDR3 runs 13 residues. V was trimmed by 1 base and J by 8 bases, leaving 11 bases between them.